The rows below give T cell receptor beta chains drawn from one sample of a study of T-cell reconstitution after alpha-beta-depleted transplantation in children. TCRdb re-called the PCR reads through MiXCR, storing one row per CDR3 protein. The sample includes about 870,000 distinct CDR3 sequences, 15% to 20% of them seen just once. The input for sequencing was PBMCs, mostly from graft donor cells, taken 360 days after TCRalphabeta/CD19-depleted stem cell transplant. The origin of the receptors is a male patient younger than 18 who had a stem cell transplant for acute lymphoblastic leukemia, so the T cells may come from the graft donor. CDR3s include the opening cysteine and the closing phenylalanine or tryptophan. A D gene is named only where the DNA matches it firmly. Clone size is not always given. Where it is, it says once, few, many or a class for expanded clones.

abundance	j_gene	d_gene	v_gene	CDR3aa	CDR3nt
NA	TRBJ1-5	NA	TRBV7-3	CASSFEGGSNQPQHF	TGTGCCAGCAGCTTCGAGGGAGGCAGCAATCAGCCCCAGCATTTT
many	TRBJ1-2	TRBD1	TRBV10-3	CAIRIQGAHGYTF	TGTGCCATCAGAATACAGGGGGCCCATGGCTACACCTTC
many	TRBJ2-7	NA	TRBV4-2	CASSHWSGQEDEQYF	TGTGCCAGCAGCCATTGGAGCGGTCAGGAGGACGAGCAGTACTTC
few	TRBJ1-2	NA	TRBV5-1	CASSLSGTNYGYTF	TGCGCCAGCAGCTTGTCGGGCACTAACTATGGCTACACCTTC
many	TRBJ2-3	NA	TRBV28	CASIPHGTDTQYF	TGTGCCAGCATCCCCCATGGCACAGATACGCAGTATTTT
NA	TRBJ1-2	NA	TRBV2	CASSSYTGRDGYTF	TGTGCCAGCAGCTCCTACACAGGGAGGGATGGCTACACCTTC
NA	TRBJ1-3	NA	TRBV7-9	CASSMGRAGNTIYF	TGTGCCAGCAGTATGGGAAGGGCTGGAAACACCATATATTTT
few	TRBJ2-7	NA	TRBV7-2	CASSLGRGPNEQYF	TGTGCCAGCAGCTTAGGGCGGGGCCCGAACGAGCAGTACTTC
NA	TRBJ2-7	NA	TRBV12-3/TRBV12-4	CASSLGRGQYF	TGTGCCAGCAGTTTAGGCAGGGGACAGTACTTC
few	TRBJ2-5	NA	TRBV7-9	CASSYSGAQRGEYF	TGTGCCAGCAGTTACTCCGGGGCCCAGCGAGGTGAATACTTC
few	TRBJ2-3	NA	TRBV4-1	CASSIHSGAGGVMKDTQYF	TGCGCCAGCAGCATCCATTCTGGTGCGGGCGGCGTGATGAAAGATACGCAGTATTTT
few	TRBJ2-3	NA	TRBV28	CASSLARGWGTDTQYF	TGTGCCAGCAGTTTAGCTAGGGGGTGGGGCACAGATACGCAGTATTTT
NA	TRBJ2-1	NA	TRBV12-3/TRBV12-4	CASSRHRSNEQFF	TGTGCCAGCAGTCGTCACAGGTCCAATGAGCAGTTCTTC
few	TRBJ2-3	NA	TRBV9	CASSHSPPGITDTQYF	TGTGCCAGCAGCCATTCCCCCCCGGGAATAACAGATACGCAGTATTTT
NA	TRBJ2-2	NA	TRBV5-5	CASSLGLGFPGELFF	TGTGCCAGCAGCTTGGGGCTAGGTTTTCCCGGGGAGCTGTTTTTT
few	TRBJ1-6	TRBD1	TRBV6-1	CASSATGNGDNSPLHF	TGTGCCAGCAGTGCGACAGGGAATGGGGATAATTCACCCCTCCACTTT
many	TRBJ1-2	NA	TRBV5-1	CASSQRQGDYGYTF	TGCGCCAGCAGCCAACGGCAGGGTGACTATGGCTACACCTTC
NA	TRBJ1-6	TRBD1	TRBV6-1	CASSRTGPISPLHF	TGTGCCAGCAGTCGGACAGGCCCTATTTCACCCCTCCACTTT
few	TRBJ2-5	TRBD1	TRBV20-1	CSRPDRGKTQYF	TGCAGCCGACCCGACAGGGGGAAGACCCAGTACTTC
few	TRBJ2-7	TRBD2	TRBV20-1	CSAASALLAASYEQYF	TGCAGTGCAGCCAGTGCCCTACTAGCGGCCTCCTACGAGCAGTACTTC
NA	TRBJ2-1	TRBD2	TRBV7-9	CASSPTSGRTYNEQFF	TGTGCCAGCAGCCCAACTAGCGGGAGGACCTACAATGAGCAGTTCTTC
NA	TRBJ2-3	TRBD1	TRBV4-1	CASSNPGQGDLKTQYF	TGCGCCAGCTCCAACCCGGGACAGGGGGATCTAAAAACGCAGTATTTT
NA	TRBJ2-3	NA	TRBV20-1	CSQPPGATDTQYF	TGCAGTCAGCCTCCGGGGGCGACAGATACGCAGTATTTT
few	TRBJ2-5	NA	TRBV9	CASSVAGFETQYF	TGTGCCAGCAGCGTAGCCGGGTTTGAGACCCAGTACTTC
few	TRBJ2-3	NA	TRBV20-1	CSARGPGYTDTQYF	TGCAGTGCTAGAGGACCGGGCTACACAGATACGCAGTATTTT
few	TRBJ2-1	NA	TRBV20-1	CSARDPWPGAYNEQFF	TGCAGTGCTAGAGATCCTTGGCCGGGGGCCTACAATGAGCAGTTCTTC
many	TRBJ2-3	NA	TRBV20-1	CSATRQTTDTQYF	TGCAGTGCTACCCGACAGACCACAGATACGCAGTATTTT
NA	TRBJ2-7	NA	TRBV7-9	CASRRASYPAEQYF	TGTGCCAGCAGGAGAGCTAGCTATCCGGCCGAGCAGTACTTC
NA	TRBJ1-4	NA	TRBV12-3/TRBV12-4	CASSPLGAASNEKLFF	TGTGCCAGCAGTCCCCTCGGGGCAGCCAGTAATGAAAAACTGTTTTTT
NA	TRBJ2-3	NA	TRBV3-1	CASSQDERYTQYF	TGTGCCAGCAGCCAAGATGAGCGATATACGCAGTATTTT
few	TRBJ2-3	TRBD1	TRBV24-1	CATSDQVPGQGADTQYF	TGTGCCACCAGTGATCAAGTACCGGGACAGGGGGCCGATACGCAGTATTTT
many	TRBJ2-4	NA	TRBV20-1	CSARVGKGKNIQYF	TGCAGTGCTAGAGTGGGGAAAGGCAAAAACATTCAGTACTTC
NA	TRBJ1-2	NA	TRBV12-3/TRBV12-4	CASSLQGSVYGYTF	TGTGCCAGCAGTTTACAGGGGTCAGTGTATGGCTACACCTTC
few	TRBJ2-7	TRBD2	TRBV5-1	CASSLNTHGPAGVTYEQYF	TGCGCCAGCAGCTTGAATACCCATGGCCCAGCGGGAGTCACGTACGAGCAGTACTTC
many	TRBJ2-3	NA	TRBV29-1	CSVASTGITDTQYF	TGCAGCGTTGCTAGCACGGGGATCACAGATACGCAGTATTTT
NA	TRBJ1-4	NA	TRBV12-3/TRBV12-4	CASSFRRSNEKLFF	TGTGCCAGCAGTTTTCGGAGGAGCAATGAAAAACTGTTTTTT
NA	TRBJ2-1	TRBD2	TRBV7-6	CASSLDNSGRAYNEQFF	TGTGCCAGCAGCTTAGACAATAGCGGGAGAGCCTACAATGAGCAGTTCTTC
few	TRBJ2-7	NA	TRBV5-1	CASHQQRGAYEQYF	TGCGCCAGCCACCAGCAGCGAGGGGCCTACGAGCAGTACTTC
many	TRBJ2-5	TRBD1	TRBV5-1	CASSLMGQLQETQYF	TGCGCCAGCAGCTTGATGGGACAGCTCCAAGAGACCCAGTACTTC
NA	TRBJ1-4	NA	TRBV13	CASSSPSHLLNEKLFF	TGTGCCAGCAGCTCACCCTCCCACCTATTAAATGAAAAACTGTTTTTT
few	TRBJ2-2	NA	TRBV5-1	CASSLGITNTGELFF	TGCGCCAGCAGCTTAGGCATAACGAACACCGGGGAGCTGTTTTTT
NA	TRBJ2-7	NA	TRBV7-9	CASSHGQLLSYEQYF	TGTGCCAGCAGCCACGGACAGTTACTCTCCTACGAGCAGTACTTC
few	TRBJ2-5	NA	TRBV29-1	CSVEKSPDQETQYF	TGCAGCGTTGAAAAATCCCCCGACCAAGAGACCCAGTACTTC
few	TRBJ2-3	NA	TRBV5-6	CASSRVYNLKRTDTQYF	TGTGCCAGCAGCCGAGTCTACAACCTTAAACGCACAGATACGCAGTATTTT
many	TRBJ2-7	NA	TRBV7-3	CASSLNGGPYEQYF	TGTGCCAGCAGCTTAAACGGCGGACCTTACGAGCAGTACTTC
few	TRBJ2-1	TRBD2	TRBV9	CASSGFVGTSGREPYDGWYNEQFF	TGTGCCAGCAGCGGATTCGTCGGGACTAGCGGGAGGGAACCCTACGACGGGTGGTACAATGAGCAGTTCTTC
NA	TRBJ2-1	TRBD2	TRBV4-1	CASSRGRDPYNEQFF	TGCGCCAGCAGCCGCGGGAGGGATCCCTACAATGAGCAGTTCTTC
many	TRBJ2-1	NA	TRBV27	CASSRSGGYNEQFF	TGTGCCAGCAGCCGGAGCGGAGGGTACAATGAGCAGTTCTTC
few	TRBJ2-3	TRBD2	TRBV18	CASSPSSLAGLADTQYF	TGTGCCAGCTCACCAAGCTCCCTAGCGGGATTGGCGGATACGCAGTATTTT
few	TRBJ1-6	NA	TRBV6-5	CASSYSSRVNSPLHF	TGTGCCAGCAGTTACTCGAGCAGGGTGAATTCACCCCTCCACTTT
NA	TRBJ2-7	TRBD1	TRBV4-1	CASRPGTGGYEQYF	TGCGCCAGCAGACCCGGGACAGGGGGCTACGAGCAGTACTTC